This TCR beta chain was identified in a study of OX40 agonist ivuxolimab in advanced cancers. Overall study findings and caveats: Nonresponders, in some cases, also had low normalized T-cell clonal expansion.

Systemic immunosuppression or a history of autoimmune disease excluded patients. The protocol was immunoSEQ multiplex PCR, while the TCRdb copy is restricted to in-frame clones and leaves out a portion. The sample yields around 40,000 clones, roughly 80% seen once. This CDR3 region has 17 residues. V shed 5 bases and J 5 bases; nucleotides not matched to a gene: 12. Germline V gene sequence: CDR1 SGHNT, CDR2 YENEEA. Note on this clone: What it recognizes is unknown.

The clonotype originates from an adult with an advanced solid tumor such as melanoma, head and neck, liver or kidney cancer. The specimen was CD4+ or CD8+ T cells sorted from blood, collected in a trial of the OX40 agonist ivuxolimab. This rearrangement joins TRBV11-3 to TRBJ2-2; 9 positions agree with TRBD2. The DNA for the CDR3 is TGTGCCAGCAGCCAACACCGGACTAGCGTCCAGACCGGGGAGCTGTTTTTT. It codes for CASSQHRTSVQTGELFF.